These T cell receptor beta chains were read from a single sample in a study of long-term antiretroviral therapy in people with HIV. Profiling relied on immunoSEQ multiplex PCR, and the TCRdb table lists in-frame clones only, not all of them. The sample lists about 21,000 clones, around 84% occurring once. Here the sequenced sample was unsorted PBMCs, taken 1.9 years after starting antiretroviral therapy. All receptors come from a woman between 50 and 59 years old with HIV. Both conserved end residues are part of each CDR3. Each record gives: V gene, D gene, J gene, CDR3 protein. The D gene is left open where the match is weak.

v_gene: TRBV7-2
d_gene: -
j_gene: TRBJ1-2
CDR3aa: CASSMTVNYGYTF

v_gene: TRBV5-1
d_gene: TRBD2
j_gene: TRBJ2-1
CDR3aa: CASSHGLAGGRREQFF

v_gene: TRBV7-8
d_gene: -
j_gene: TRBJ2-7
CDR3aa: CASSLTAYEQYF

v_gene: TRBV5-1
d_gene: -
j_gene: TRBJ2-7
CDR3aa: CASSFLRGAAYEQYF

v_gene: TRBV19
d_gene: -
j_gene: TRBJ1-4
CDR3aa: CASSPRLDREKLFF

v_gene: TRBV6-5
d_gene: TRBD1
j_gene: TRBJ1-2
CDR3aa: CASSRQGAYGYTF

v_gene: TRBV5-4
d_gene: -
j_gene: TRBJ1-2
CDR3aa: CASRWGGSYGYTF

v_gene: TRBV4-2
d_gene: TRBD1
j_gene: TRBJ1-6
CDR3aa: CASKQDRETYNSPLHF

v_gene: TRBV6-6
d_gene: -
j_gene: TRBJ2-7
CDR3aa: CASSYSWDFSYEQYF

v_gene: TRBV7-3
d_gene: -
j_gene: TRBJ2-1
CDR3aa: CASSSEGGINEQFF

v_gene: TRBV5-1
d_gene: TRBD1
j_gene: TRBJ1-2
CDR3aa: CASSPGPGGGLNYGYTF

v_gene: TRBV29-1
d_gene: -
j_gene: TRBJ1-1
CDR3aa: CSVDRSSGHSEAFF

v_gene: TRBV7-8
d_gene: TRBD2
j_gene: TRBJ2-1
CDR3aa: CASSFPEGAGDNEQFF

v_gene: TRBV18
d_gene: -
j_gene: TRBJ1-5
CDR3aa: CASSEDLTNQPQHF

v_gene: TRBV7-9
d_gene: -
j_gene: TRBJ1-5
CDR3aa: CASSYGGGVGNQPQHF

v_gene: TRBV18
d_gene: TRBD2
j_gene: TRBJ2-1
CDR3aa: CASSPPSVSGGRNEQFF

v_gene: TRBV27
d_gene: -
j_gene: TRBJ2-4
CDR3aa: CASSDLGGGNIQYF

v_gene: TRBV11-1
d_gene: TRBD1
j_gene: TRBJ2-7
CDR3aa: CASSPGGQGTYEQYF

v_gene: TRBV19
d_gene: TRBD2
j_gene: TRBJ2-1
CDR3aa: CASSKRGGLDEQFF

v_gene: TRBV5-1
d_gene: TRBD2
j_gene: TRBJ2-3
CDR3aa: CASSLTSGGATDTQYF

v_gene: TRBV7-6
d_gene: -
j_gene: TRBJ1-1
CDR3aa: CASSLDPGGNTEAFF

v_gene: TRBV18
d_gene: -
j_gene: TRBJ2-5
CDR3aa: CASSPIPGVSETQYF

v_gene: TRBV2
d_gene: -
j_gene: TRBJ1-5
CDR3aa: CASSPAGGNQPQHF

v_gene: TRBV14
d_gene: -
j_gene: TRBJ2-2
CDR3aa: CASSPRLGVAGELFF

v_gene: TRBV7-9
d_gene: TRBD1
j_gene: TRBJ2-1
CDR3aa: CASTNNRDRNNEQFF

v_gene: TRBV6-1
d_gene: -
j_gene: TRBJ1-6
CDR3aa: CASSEPGRSSYNSPLHF

v_gene: TRBV28
d_gene: -
j_gene: TRBJ1-1
CDR3aa: CASSFPSDGITEAFF

v_gene: TRBV4-3
d_gene: -
j_gene: TRBJ2-7
CDR3aa: CASSQTDASSYEQYF

v_gene: TRBV20-1
d_gene: -
j_gene: TRBJ2-7
CDR3aa: CSAPNDREQYF

v_gene: TRBV5-1
d_gene: -
j_gene: TRBJ2-3
CDR3aa: CATSERATDTQYF

v_gene: TRBV7-2
d_gene: -
j_gene: TRBJ2-5
CDR3aa: CASSLGSLAGQETQYF

v_gene: TRBV6-5
d_gene: TRBD1
j_gene: TRBJ1-1
CDR3aa: CASRIDRGDTEAFF

v_gene: TRBV27
d_gene: TRBD1
j_gene: TRBJ2-7
CDR3aa: CASSRSGQGPYEQYF

v_gene: TRBV19
d_gene: -
j_gene: TRBJ1-4
CDR3aa: CASSLIGGLDEKLFF

v_gene: TRBV18
d_gene: TRBD1
j_gene: TRBJ1-4
CDR3aa: CASSRQGLDEKLFF

v_gene: TRBV10-3
d_gene: -
j_gene: TRBJ1-4
CDR3aa: CAIRRDLNEKLFF

v_gene: TRBV2
d_gene: -
j_gene: TRBJ2-3
CDR3aa: CASTIDLTDTQYF

v_gene: TRBV29-1
d_gene: -
j_gene: TRBJ1-5
CDR3aa: CSAATSSNQPQHF

v_gene: TRBV7-3
d_gene: -
j_gene: TRBJ2-7
CDR3aa: CASSLRGGETYEQYF

v_gene: TRBV7-2
d_gene: -
j_gene: TRBJ2-3
CDR3aa: CASSLAVASDTQYF

v_gene: TRBV4-1
d_gene: -
j_gene: TRBJ1-1
CDR3aa: CVSSQEIISALGDTEAFF

v_gene: TRBV19
d_gene: -
j_gene: TRBJ1-2
CDR3aa: CASRGGSGYTF

v_gene: TRBV5-6
d_gene: -
j_gene: TRBJ2-3
CDR3aa: CASSLGFERTDTQYF

v_gene: TRBV28
d_gene: TRBD1
j_gene: TRBJ1-2
CDR3aa: CASTLKPGTGGGYTF

v_gene: TRBV5-6
d_gene: TRBD1
j_gene: TRBJ2-7
CDR3aa: CASSFFSGGQGNYEQYF

v_gene: TRBV4-3
d_gene: -
j_gene: TRBJ1-1
CDR3aa: CASSQEPGGAEAFF

v_gene: TRBV2
d_gene: TRBD1
j_gene: TRBJ1-3
CDR3aa: CASNQGQTSGNTIYF

v_gene: TRBV29-1
d_gene: TRBD2
j_gene: TRBJ2-5
CDR3aa: CSVRGLAGSRGVQYF

v_gene: TRBV7-3
d_gene: -
j_gene: TRBJ1-3
CDR3aa: CASSLHGGSSGNTIYF

v_gene: TRBV27
d_gene: TRBD2
j_gene: TRBJ2-1
CDR3aa: CASRLAGDLYNEQFF

v_gene: TRBV7-6
d_gene: -
j_gene: TRBJ1-2
CDR3aa: CASSHLDSLYGYTF

v_gene: TRBV5-1
d_gene: -
j_gene: TRBJ1-1
CDR3aa: CASSPGSEAFF

v_gene: TRBV7-9
d_gene: -
j_gene: TRBJ2-7
CDR3aa: CASSTRDKTTYEQYF

v_gene: TRBV7-2
d_gene: TRBD2
j_gene: TRBJ2-5
CDR3aa: CASSLAGTSSETQYF

v_gene: TRBV25-1
d_gene: TRBD1
j_gene: TRBJ2-7
CDR3aa: CAIIQGSFKKCHEQYF

v_gene: TRBV7-2
d_gene: -
j_gene: TRBJ1-4
CDR3aa: CASSLSVTAIISPKLFF

v_gene: TRBV19
d_gene: TRBD1
j_gene: TRBJ1-1
CDR3aa: CASRPGTGKGEAFF